Following are 11 T cell receptor beta chains from one sample sequenced in a study of shared clonotypes between healthy human individuals (dated by TCRdb to 2020 to 2022). Library preparation employed the immunoSEQ multiplex PCR assay. Imported from immuneACCESS, the table was reduced by TCRdb to in-frame sequences with V and J called. These copies leave out some clones; in studies compared against another copy, an unresolved V gene accounts for under half, and the cause of the remainder is not known. For this sample the table gives fewer than 2.5 million clones, of which 80% to 95% were detected only once. In total, the top ten clones hold approximately 0.35% of the sample. The sequenced sample consisted of naive CD4+ T cells from PBMCs. The sample's cell subset or site label is to be understood as: CD45RA+ positively selected. The receptors here all came from a man younger than 35 in good health. Some clones in this sample may be carry-over from other donors' samples.

This CDR3 is CASSPGPDGEQYF. As DNA, the CDR3 is TGTGCCAGCAGCCCTGGTCCGGACGGGGAGCAGTACTTC. This sequence joins TRBV5-5 and TRBJ2-7; no clear D. Germline values: CDR1 SGHKS, CDR2 YYEKEE (reference sequence). Trimming stripped 4 bases from V and 7 bases from J, with 15 bases between. The CDR3 runs 13 residues.

The rearrangement joins TRBV10-3 to TRBJ1-1; D ambiguous. The germline gives CDR1 ENHRY, CDR2 SYGVKD. The CDR3 consists of 12 residues. Deletions cut 4 bases from V and 11 bases from J, with 14 bases between. DNA for the CDR3: TGTGCCATCAGTGCGCGGGAGGGTGGGGCTTTCTTT. This sequence encodes CAISAREGGAFF.

This clone was counted once. This chain links TRBV15 with TRBJ2-7, with D uncertain. The V end was cut by 0 bases, the J end by 4 bases, with 7 bases between. Per germline, CDR1 LNHNV and CDR2 YYDKDF (reference sequence). The CDR3 loop spans 13 amino acids. CDR3 protein: CATSRDPGYEQYF. CDR3 bases: TGTGCCACCAGCAGAGACCCAGGTTACGAGCAGTACTTC.

V and J are TRBV7-2 and TRBJ1-2; 8 positions match TRBD1. V was clipped by 1 base and J by 4 bases; unmatched bases: 5. CDR1 and CDR2 from the germline V gene are SGHTA and FQGNSA. The CDR3 extends over 15 amino acids. CDR3 nucleotides: TGTGCCAGCAGCTTAGTGGGTCAGGGGGCCTATGGCTACACCTTC. Translating gives CASSLVGQGAYGYTF.

CDR3 in DNA: TGTGCCAGCATCGGAGGGACTTCGATCTCTGGGGCCAACGTCCTGACTTTC. Residues: CASIGGTSISGANVLTF. V usage is TRBV28 and J usage is TRBJ2-6; perhaps TRBD2 as D (6 bases). V lost 7 bases to trimming and J lost 0 bases, with 16 bases between them. Germline V gives CDR1 MDHEN, CDR2 SYDVKM. The CDR3 covers 17 residues.

The chain joins TRBV19 to TRBJ2-1; 7 bases are shared with TRBD1. The J segment lost 9 bases and the V segment lost 3 bases, leaving 8 bases of the junction unmatched. Germline-derived CDR1 and CDR2 are LNHDA and SQIVND (reference sequence). The CDR3 sequence is 14 residues long. CDR3 bases: TGTGCCAGTAGTATTAGGACAGGTCAGGGTGAGCAGTTCTTC. Translating it yields CASSIRTGQGEQFF.

The rearrangement uses TRBV27 and TRBJ1-5; tentative D call: TRBD1 (6 bases). This CDR3 has 15 amino acids. From germline, CDR1 is MNHEY and CDR2 SMNVEV (reference sequence). The ends were cut back, 5 bases at V and 1 base at J, with 12 bases in the middle. The CDR3 bases are TGTGCCAGCAGTCCAGGGGTTTCCAGCAATCAGCCCCAGCATTTT. Protein sequence: CASSPGVSSNQPQHF.

The gene calls are TRBV6-5 and TRBJ1-6, with 7 positions matching TRBD1. The length of the CDR3 is 15 residues. Germline V gives CDR1 MNHEY, CDR2 SVGAGI. With V trimmed by 6 bases and J by 4 bases, 6 bases remained unmatched. In DNA, the CDR3 is TGTGCCAGCAGAATTGGGACAGCGTATAATTCACCCCTCCACTTT. Residues: CASRIGTAYNSPLHF.

V gene TRBV5-1 combines with J gene TRBJ1-3, with 7 bases identical to TRBD1. Germline V lookup: CDR1 SGHRS, CDR2 YFSETQ. CDR3 size: 15 residues. V shed 4 bases and J 2 bases; nucleotides not matched to a gene: 6. As DNA, the CDR3 is TGCGCCAGCAGCACCGGAGGGGGCACTGGAAACACCATATATTTT. It is translated as CASSTGGGTGNTIYF. The complete variable domain, with remaining parts taken from reference TRBV5-1 and TRBJ1-3, reads KAGVTQTPRYLIKTRGQQVTLSCSPISGHRSVSWYQQTPGQGLQFLFEYFSETQRNKGNFPGRFSGRQFSNSRSEMNVSTLELGDSALYLCASSTGGGTGNTIYFGEGSWLTVV.

This chain's CDR3 is CASSSYRGGTGELFF. The CDR3 DNA reads as TGCGCCAGCAGCTCGTACAGGGGCGGCACCGGGGAGCTGTTTTTT. The rearrangement links TRBV5-1 to TRBJ2-2; TRBD1 matches 7 bases. The CDR3 contains 15 residues. V was pared by 3 bases and J by 4 bases, with 6 bases of the junction left unmatched. From germline, CDR1 is SGHRS and CDR2 YFSETQ.

This clone was seen once. The sample has other DNA sequences that encode this CDR3 too. The chain employs TRBV7-9 and TRBJ1-1, with 9 positions matching TRBD1. CDR3 length: 15 amino acids. Unmatched junction bases numbered 4, after V lost 4 bases and J lost 1 base. The germline gives CDR1 SEHNR, CDR2 FQNEAQ (reference sequence). CDR3 nucleotide sequence: TGTGCCAGCAGCTCTCGGACAGGGGAGAACACTGAAGCTTTCTTT. Protein sequence: CASSSRTGENTEAFF.